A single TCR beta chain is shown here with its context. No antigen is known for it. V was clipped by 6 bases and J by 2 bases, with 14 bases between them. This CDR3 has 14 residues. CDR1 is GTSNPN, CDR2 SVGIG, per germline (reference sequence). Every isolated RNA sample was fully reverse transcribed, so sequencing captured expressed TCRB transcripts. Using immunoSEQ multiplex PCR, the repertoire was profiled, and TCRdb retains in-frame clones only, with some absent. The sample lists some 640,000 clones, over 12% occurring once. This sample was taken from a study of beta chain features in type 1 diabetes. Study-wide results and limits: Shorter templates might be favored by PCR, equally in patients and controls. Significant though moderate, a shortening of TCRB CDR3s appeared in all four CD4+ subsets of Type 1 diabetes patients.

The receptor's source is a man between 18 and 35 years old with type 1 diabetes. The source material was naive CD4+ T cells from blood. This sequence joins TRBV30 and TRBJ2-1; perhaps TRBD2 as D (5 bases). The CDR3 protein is CACSSRGTYNEQFF. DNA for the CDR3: TGTGCCTGTTCTAGCAGAGGAACCTACAATGAGCAGTTCTTC.